The present entry profiles one T cell receptor (beta chain) with its context. Its specificity is not known. This sample stems from a study of T cell responses to AZD1222 COVID-19 vaccine. Study outcomes and limitations: Spike-specific TCR breadth and depth both grew after two AZD1222 doses.

Measured with immunoSEQ multiplex PCR; TCRdb has only the in-frame clones, and not every one. The top ten hold 45% of the sample, which has more than 95,000 clones, around 91% seen once. The source of this sequence is an adult in good health. The specimen was peripheral blood, collected on day 0 of AZD1222 vaccination.

CDR3 sequence reads: CASTGAGGLWDEQFF. CDR3 DNA sequence: TGTGCCAGCACCGGGGCCGGGGGGTTATGGGATGAGCAGTTCTTC. The chain links TRBV27 to TRBJ2-1; 7 nucleotides match TRBD2. CDR1 and CDR2 (germline): MNHEY, SMNVEV (reference sequence). The CDR3 spans 15 residues. V shed 7 bases and J 8 bases; nucleotides not matched to a gene: 14.